The 8 T cell receptor beta chains reported below all come from one sample, sequenced in a study of blood T cell repertoires in COVID-19. The repertoire was sequenced with immunoSEQ multiplex PCR; TCRdb's copy has only in-frame clones and lacks some. The table records around 250,000 clones, approximately 85% of them present only once. The sample comprised PBMCs or T cells enriched from blood (not recorded which). These receptors originate from a woman aged 45-59 years with acute COVID-19.

The chain uses TRBV29-1 and TRBJ2-5; 8 bases map to TRBD1. The CDR3 is made up of 15 amino acids. Trimming removed 1 base from V and 7 bases from J; junction bases left unmatched: 11. Germline loops: CDR1 SQVTM, CDR2 ANQGSEA. The CDR3 coding sequence is TGCAGCGTTGAAGGCGACGACAGGGGTCTAGGGACCCAGTACTTC. Translated: CSVEGDDRGLGTQYF.

The chain uses TRBV19 and TRBJ2-7; 11 nucleotides agree with TRBD1. The ends lost 5 bases at V and 3 bases at J; junction bases unmatched: 12. Germline CDR1 LNHDA, CDR2 SQIVND (reference sequence). CDR3 size: 17 residues. The CDR3 DNA reads as TGTGCCAGTAGTCCGCTGATTCCCGGGACAGGGGGCTACGAGCAGTACTTC. This sequence encodes CASSPLIPGTGGYEQYF. The full variable domain, completed using reference TRBV19 and TRBJ2-7, is DGGITQSPKYLFRKEGQNVTLSCEQNLNHDAMYWYRQDPGQGLRLIYYSQIVNDFQKGDIAEGYSVSREKKESFPLTVTSAQKNPTAFYLCASSPLIPGTGGYEQYFGPGTRLTVT.

This clone was recorded once. The DNA of the CDR3 is TGTGCCAGCAGCCAGGGACAGCCCACAGATACGCAGTATTTT. This sequence encodes CASSQGQPTDTQYF. The chain employs TRBV28 and TRBJ2-3; 7 bases line up with TRBD1. Germline-derived CDR1 and CDR2 are MDHEN and SYDVKM. V trimming: 6 bases; J trimming: 2 bases; junction bases outside the gene matches: 5. The length of the CDR3 is 14 residues.

The V gene is TRBV18, the J gene TRBJ1-6; D perhaps matches TRBD1 (6 bases). This CDR3 comprises 17 residues. Germline loops: CDR1 KGHSH, CDR2 LQKENI. V shed 5 bases and J shed 7 bases, with 21 bases lying between them. In DNA, the CDR3 is TGTGCCAGCTCAGGCCTGACAGGTAGCCTTTTGAATTCACCCCTCCACTTT. Translating gives CASSGLTGSLLNSPLHF.

A few counts support this clone. The chain recombines TRBV4-3 with TRBJ1-3; D is unresolved. The CDR3 has 14 residues. V lost 6 bases and J lost 0, with 9 bases in between. Germline V gene data show CDR1 as LGHNA and CDR2 as YSLEER. In DNA form, the CDR3 reads TGCGCCAGCAGGCCGGCGGGCTCTGGAAACACCATATATTTT. Translated, it gives CASRPAGSGNTIYF.

V gene TRBV9 combines with J gene TRBJ1-1; D remains unclear. V lost 4 bases and J lost 0, with 13 bases in between. The CDR3 extends over 15 amino acids. Germline CDR1 SGDLS, CDR2 YYNGEE. The CDR3 spells CASSPHQNMNTEAFF. As DNA, the CDR3 is TGTGCCAGCAGCCCTCATCAGAACATGAACACTGAAGCTTTCTTT.

The rearrangement links TRBV4-1 to TRBJ1-5; D is perhaps TRBD1 (6 bases). The CDR3 runs 16 residues. Germline assignment: CDR1 MGHRA and CDR2 YSYEKL. Trimming removed 1 base at V and 1 base at J, with 11 bases between. The CDR3 DNA sequence: TGCGCCAGCAGCCAAGGCAGGGGAAGGAGCAATCAGCCCCAGCATTTT. Translation gives CASSQGRGRSNQPQHF.

V is TRBV19 and J is TRBJ1-1; the D gene is possibly TRBD1 (5 bases). V was cut by 7 bases and J by 0 bases, with 18 bases left in between. The CDR3 sequence is 16 residues long. Per the germline V gene, CDR1 is LNHDA and CDR2 is SQIVND (reference sequence). In nucleotides, the CDR3 is TGTGCCAGTACTCCCATGGCGGGGACGGTGAACACTGAAGCTTTCTTT. Residues: CASTPMAGTVNTEAFF.